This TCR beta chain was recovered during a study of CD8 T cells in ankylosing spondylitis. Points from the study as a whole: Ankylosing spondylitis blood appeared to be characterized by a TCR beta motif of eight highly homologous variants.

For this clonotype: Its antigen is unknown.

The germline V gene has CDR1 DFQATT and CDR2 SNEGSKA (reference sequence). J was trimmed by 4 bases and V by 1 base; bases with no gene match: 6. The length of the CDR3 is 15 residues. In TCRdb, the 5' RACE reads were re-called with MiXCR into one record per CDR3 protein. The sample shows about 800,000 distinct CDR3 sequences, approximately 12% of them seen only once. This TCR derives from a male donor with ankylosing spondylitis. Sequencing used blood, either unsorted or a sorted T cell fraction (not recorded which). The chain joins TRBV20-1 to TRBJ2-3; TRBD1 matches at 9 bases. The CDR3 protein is CSARALDRGADTQYF. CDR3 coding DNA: TGCAGTGCTAGAGCCCTGGACAGGGGCGCAGATACGCAGTATTTT.